Sequencing of this T cell receptor beta chain was carried out in a study of OX40 agonist ivuxolimab in advanced cancers. Repertoires were generated with immunoSEQ multiplex PCR, while TCRdb's copy carries only in-frame clones and drops some. The data contain 65,000 to 75,000 clones, around 85% of them singletons. The CDR3 spans 11 residues. Germline CDR1 and CDR2: SGHTA and FQGNSA. Trimming removed 11 bases from V and 6 bases from J; junction bases left unmatched: 4. This specimen consisted of CD4+ or CD8+ T cells sorted from blood, obtained in a trial of the OX40 agonist ivuxolimab. The chain combines TRBV7-2 with TRBJ2-3; 8 positions match TRBD2. The receptor's source is an adult with an advanced solid tumor such as melanoma, head and neck, liver or kidney cancer. In DNA, the CDR3 is TGTGCCTCCGGGGGGGTGGATACGCAGTATTTT. Protein product: CASGGVDTQYF.